This record looks at one T cell receptor beta chain sequence and its context. Its antigen is as yet unknown. Relapsing-remitting disease, either stable or active, was present in the multiple sclerosis controls, who were treatment-naive patients. TEMRA cells were enriched by FACS, and CD4+ and CD8+ T cells were negatively isolated. This record comes from a study of CD8 T cells in Susac syndrome. Broader study findings: A relatively small number of individuals underwent TCR sequencing and HLA analysis.

Deletions cut 2 bases from V and 2 bases from J, with 8 bases between. This CDR3 spans 14 amino acids. Germline V gene data show CDR1 as MNHNY and CDR2 as SVGAGI (reference sequence). cDNA came from around 0.5 to 1 ug RNA primed by random hexamers. Amplification of TCR beta CDR3 by immunoSEQ multiplex PCR spanned 54 Vbeta and 13 Jbeta. TCRdb fed the immunoSEQ multiplex PCR reads into MiXCR, producing one record per CDR3 protein. In the table there are approximately 210,000 distinct CDR3 sequences, about 95% of which are singletons. Source material: CD4+ T cells from PBMCs. This chain connects TRBV6-6 to TRBJ2-3, with D possibly being TRBD2 (5 bases). The sequence was obtained from a human donor with multiple sclerosis. In DNA, the CDR3 is TGTGCCAGCAGTTACAGCGGTAACACAGATACGCAGTATTTT. Amino acid sequence: CASSYSGNTDTQYF.